A selection of T cell receptor beta chains follows, all from one sample in a study of T cell responses to AZD1222 COVID-19 vaccine. Libraries were prepared by immunoSEQ multiplex PCR; TCRdb keeps only in-frame clonotypes and omits some of them. The table has fewer than 110,000 clones, roughly 86% seen once. The starting material was peripheral blood, obtained 28 days after the second AZD1222 dose. These receptors were obtained from an adult who received the AZD1222 COVID-19 vaccine. Both conserved end residues are trimmed from each CDR3. The D gene is left open where the match is weak.

TRBJ2-2	TRBV5-6	-	ASSLGQINTGELF
TRBJ2-3	TRBV6-5	-	ASSPTRSPTDTQY
TRBJ2-1	TRBV27	TRBD2	ASSLSSGSWNEQF
TRBJ2-7	TRBV3-1/TRBV3-2	-	ASSLGSGERY
TRBJ2-4	TRBV14	-	ASSQGIDRPRY
TRBJ1-2	TRBV12-3/TRBV12-4	-	ASSFRGQGGYT
TRBJ1-4	TRBV25-1	-	ASSDRGTNEKLF
TRBJ2-7	TRBV3-1/TRBV3-2	-	ASSQAAGGYEQY
TRBJ2-7	TRBV3-1/TRBV3-2	-	ASSQGYLDREQY
TRBJ2-7	TRBV5-1	-	ASSLLFGDEQY
TRBJ2-1	TRBV12-3/TRBV12-4	-	ASSPAGRVGF
TRBJ2-5	TRBV29-1	-	SVGAQGETQY
TRBJ1-6	TRBV14	-	ASSPYRGGNSPLH
TRBJ2-7	TRBV29-1	-	SVDGGGEQY
TRBJ1-1	TRBV6-5	-	ASSYRGADEAF
TRBJ1-6	TRBV5-6	-	ASGGAMNSPLH
TRBJ1-3	TRBV28	-	ASGGNTIY
TRBJ1-1	TRBV5-1	-	ASRQWLDMNTEAF
TRBJ2-5	TRBV6-1	-	ASSEGSKETQY
TRBJ2-5	TRBV7-9	TRBD2	ASSAGTSGRGEETQY
TRBJ1-2	TRBV9	-	ASSVEGRAINYGYT
TRBJ1-2	TRBV7-8	-	ASTPGLGNYGYT
TRBJ2-7	TRBV5-5	-	ASTSSPDLPLYEQY
TRBJ1-5	TRBV5-5	-	ASSLGVDQGWGNQPQH
TRBJ2-2	TRBV4-3	TRBD2	ASSQTSGWGTGELF
TRBJ2-5	TRBV7-9	TRBD2	ASCDAGGLGETQY